The following is a T cell receptor (beta chain) sequence with its context. What it binds is unknown. Losses at the gene ends were 6 bases for V and 4 bases for J; bases not matched to a gene: 5. The germline V gene has CDR1 MNHNY and CDR2 SVGAGI (reference sequence). The CDR3 loop spans 14 amino acids. The data derive from a study of shared clonotypes between healthy human individuals. Findings and limits, study-wide: Clonotypes not shared had lower generation probabilities than those common to all four donors.

Produced via immunoSEQ multiplex PCR; TCRdb's table is partial and in-frame only. This repertoire shows millions of clones, approximately 92% found once; its top ten account for over 0.12%. This chain joins TRBV6-6 and TRBJ1-5; 8 bases fit TRBD1. The receptor was isolated from a man between 18 and 35 years old in good health. The sample was naive CD4+ T cells sorted from blood. As to subset: CD45RA+ positively selected. Here the CDR3 DNA reads TGTGCCAGCAGGCCCCGGACAGGGAATCAGCCCCAGCATTTT. It yields the protein CASRPRTGNQPQHF.